Following are 21 T cell receptor beta chains from one sample sequenced in a study of blood T cell repertoires in COVID-19. Repertoires were generated with immunoSEQ multiplex PCR, while TCRdb's copy carries only in-frame clones and drops some. The table lists a few hundred thousand clones, 86% of them singletons. Sequences were obtained from peripheral blood. Receptors were obtained from a man in his forties or fifties who had recovered from COVID-19.

The chain combines TRBV29-1 with TRBJ2-3; a possible D gene is TRBD2 (7 bases). The CDR3 is 14 residues long. Germline CDR1 is SQVTM and CDR2 is ANQGSEA. The V end lost 5 bases, the J end lost 5 bases, and 17 bases lay between the germline ends. The CDR3 sequence is CSVPGEGRVDTQYF. In DNA, the CDR3 is TGCAGCGTTCCAGGGGAGGGCCGGGTAGATACGCAGTATTTT.

This clone was found once. V gene TRBV20-1 combines with J gene TRBJ2-5; the D is unclear. Germline CDR1 DFQATT, CDR2 SNEGSKA (reference sequence). The CDR3 sequence is 10 residues long. Trimming took 7 bases from V and 5 from J, leaving 8 bases between them. Here the CDR3 DNA reads TGCAGTGTAGTAAAGGAGACCCAGTACTTC. Its protein is CSVVKETQYF.

The J gene is TRBJ2-1, the V gene TRBV9; 8 nucleotides agree with TRBD1. CDR1 SGDLS and CDR2 YYNGEE come from the germline V gene. This CDR3 comprises 15 residues. V gave up 4 bases and J gave up 3 bases; unmatched junction bases: 6. The DNA of the CDR3 is TGTGCCAGCAGCCAAGGACAGGGACTCTACAATGAGCAGTTCTTC. Translating gives CASSQGQGLYNEQFF.

This chain links TRBV18 with TRBJ1-4; 7 positions match TRBD1. Germline CDR1 reads KGHSH; CDR2 reads LQKENI. The CDR3 is 16 residues long. V gave up 1 base and J gave up 0 bases; unmatched junction bases: 2. CDR3 region: CASSPLQGATNEKLFF. The DNA of the CDR3 is TGTGCCAGCTCACCACTCCAGGGGGCAACTAATGAAAAACTGTTTTTT.

This sequence joins TRBV29-1 and TRBJ1-1; 8 nucleotides agree with TRBD1. The CDR3 is 11 amino acids. The V gene end was trimmed by 7 bases and the J gene end by 4 bases; junction bases not matched to a gene: 2. Germline lookup yields CDR1 SQVTM and CDR2 ANQGSEA. This CDR3 is CSATGVTEAFF. For the CDR3, the DNA is TGCAGCGCGACAGGGGTCACTGAAGCTTTCTTT.

This chain's CDR3 is CASSIGPGQGYEQYF. In nucleotides, the CDR3 is TGTGCCAGTAGTATAGGGCCTGGACAGGGCTACGAGCAGTACTTC. J is TRBJ2-7 and V is TRBV19; 8 positions agree with TRBD1. Germline CDR1 and CDR2: LNHDA and SQIVND (reference sequence). The length of the CDR3 is 15 residues. V lost 1 base to trimming and J lost 3 bases; unmatched junction nucleotides: 5.

The chain links TRBV7-9 to TRBJ1-1; D not resolved. This CDR3 is 14 amino acids long. CDR1 SEHNR and CDR2 FQNEAQ come from the germline V gene (reference sequence). V was trimmed by 5 bases and J by 1 base, leaving 11 bases between them. CDR3 nucleotide sequence: TGTGCCAGCAGCCCCGGAGCCCAGAACACTGAAGCTTTCTTT. Translated, it gives CASSPGAQNTEAFF.

This clone appeared a single time. V gene TRBV4-3 combines with J gene TRBJ1-1; no clear D gene. Trimming took off 4 bases at V and 5 bases at J, with 11 bases between the two ends. There are 13 residues in the CDR3. CDR1 and CDR2 from the germline V gene are LGHNA and YSLEER. This chain's CDR3 is CASSRDMRTEAFF. CDR3 DNA sequence: TGCGCCAGCAGCCGAGACATGAGGACTGAAGCTTTCTTT.

The chain is built from TRBV5-4 and TRBJ1-1; a weak D match, TRBD1 (5 bases). Looked up from germline, CDR1 is SGHNT and CDR2 is YYREEE (reference sequence). This CDR3 contains 13 residues. Trimming removed 4 bases at V and 4 bases at J, with 11 bases between. The CDR3 sequence is CASSDRGSTEAFF. CDR3 coding DNA: TGTGCCAGCAGCGACCGGGGGTCCACTGAAGCTTTCTTT. Full variable domain (outside the CDR3, taken from reference TRBV5-4 and TRBJ1-1): ETGVTQSPTHLIKTRGQQVTLRCSSQSGHNTVSWYQQALGQGPQFIFQYYREEENGRGNFPPRFSGLQFPNYSSELNVNALELDDSALYLCASSDRGSTEAFFGQGTRLTVV.

The genes are TRBV6-2 or TRBV6-3 and TRBJ2-3; D is ambiguous. The V gene's germline CDR1 is MNHEY and CDR2 SVGEGT. This CDR3 comprises 13 residues. V was pared by 3 bases and J by 4 bases, with 8 bases between. The DNA for the CDR3 is TGTGCCAGCAGTTATATTTCCGCAGATACGCAGTATTTT. It encodes CASSYISADTQYF.

The CDR3: CASSGQSRTGHPREQYF. The DNA of the CDR3 is TGTGCCAGCAGTGGCCAGTCTAGGACAGGGCACCCTAGGGAGCAGTACTTC. This chain joins TRBV6-1 and TRBJ2-7, with 8 bases that match TRBD1. V shed 4 bases and J 7 bases; nucleotides not matched to a gene: 18. This CDR3 has 17 amino acids. From germline, CDR1 is MNHNS and CDR2 SASEGT.

The rearrangement joins TRBV7-8 to TRBJ2-3; 9 bases map to TRBD2. This CDR3 is built from 15 residues. Germline CDR1 and CDR2: SGHVS and FQNEAQ. Trimming removed 4 bases from V and 3 bases from J; junction bases left unmatched: 5. The CDR3 reads CASSSSGIETDTQYF. The DNA for the CDR3 is TGTGCCAGCAGCTCTAGCGGGATCGAAACAGATACGCAGTATTTT.

The CDR3: CASSQTGQSDEQYF. Here the CDR3 DNA reads TGTGCCAGCAGTCAAACGGGACAATCTGATGAGCAGTACTTC. The chain carries TRBV5-4 and TRBJ2-7, with D possibly being TRBD1 (6 bases). Trimming took 5 bases from V and 7 from J, leaving 19 bases between them. The CDR3 runs to 14 residues. Germline CDR1 is SGHNT and CDR2 is YYREEE (reference sequence). The full variable domain, its missing parts supplied by reference TRBV5-4 and TRBJ2-7, is ETGVTQSPTHLIKTRGQQVTLRCSSQSGHNTVSWYQQALGQGPQFIFQYYREEENGRGNFPPRFSGLQFPNYSSELNVNALELDDSALYLCASSQTGQSDEQYFGPGTRLTVT.

This clone was observed at least ten times. Other nucleotide sequences from this sample produce the same CDR3. The V gene is TRBV20-1, the J gene TRBJ2-7, with D possibly TRBD1 on 6 matching bases. From germline, CDR1 is DFQATT and CDR2 SNEGSKA (reference sequence). The germline V and J ends were trimmed by 3 bases and 0 bases, with 15 bases remaining between them. The CDR3 sequence is 15 residues long. This CDR3 reads CSASSGRGSSYEQYF. CDR3 DNA: TGCAGTGCTAGTTCGGGCAGGGGCAGCTCCTACGAGCAGTACTTC.

The rearrangement links TRBV9 to TRBJ2-3; 7 bases are shared with TRBD2. V was clipped by 0 bases and J by 2 bases; unmatched bases: 9. The germline CDR1 and CDR2 sequences are SGDLS and YYNGEE. CDR3 size: 17 residues. DNA for the CDR3: TGTGCCAGCAGCGTAGGTGCTGGGCGGGGGAACACAGATACGCAGTATTTT. This codes for CASSVGAGRGNTDTQYF.

CDR3 sequence (DNA): TGTGCCAGTAGTATTACCGACAGCCTTTCACCCCTCCACTTT. Protein sequence: CASSITDSLSPLHF. The chain has TRBV19 and TRBJ1-6; D might be TRBD1 (5 bases). Trimming cost V 3 bases and J 9 bases, with 12 bases left between them. The V gene's germline CDR1 is LNHDA and CDR2 SQIVND (reference sequence). This CDR3 comprises 14 residues.

This clone has only one observation. The V call is TRBV12-3 or TRBV12-4, the J call TRBJ2-7; 8 nucleotides align to TRBD1. The ends lost 7 bases at V and 9 bases at J; junction bases unmatched: 11. The CDR3 extends over 13 amino acids. In DNA, the CDR3 is TGTGCCAGCATCCGGGGACAGGCCGTGGGGCAGTACTTC. This sequence encodes CASIRGQAVGQYF.

Only one count was recorded for this clone. This chain links TRBV10-3 with TRBJ2-3; TRBD2 matches 10 bases. The V segment lost 3 bases and the J segment 4 bases; nucleotides outside the gene matches: 13. This CDR3 comprises 18 residues. CDR1 is ENHRY and CDR2 is SYGVKD in the germline V gene. CDR3 amino acids: CAISEVRSSGRISDTQYF. In DNA, the CDR3 is TGTGCCATCAGTGAAGTGAGGTCTAGCGGGAGAATCTCAGATACGCAGTATTTT.

Only one count was recorded for this clone. The chain carries TRBV19 and TRBJ2-7; 12 nucleotides line up with TRBD1. Per the germline V gene, CDR1 is LNHDA and CDR2 is SQIVND (reference sequence). CDR3 length: 15 amino acids. V lost 8 bases to trimming and J lost 5 bases; unmatched junction nucleotides: 10. The CDR3 nucleotides read TGTGCCAGTTGTCCCGGGACAGGGGGCGGCAACGAGCAGTACTTC. This gives the protein CASCPGTGGGNEQYF.

J is TRBJ2-3 and V is TRBV7-2; 12 positions agree with TRBD2. V shed 4 bases and J 5 bases; nucleotides not matched to a gene: 7. In germline, CDR1 is SGHTA, CDR2 FQGNSA. The CDR3 is 16 residues long. The CDR3 DNA is TGTGCCAGCAGCTGGTCTAGCGGGGGGGTGAAAGATACGCAGTATTTT. Translating it yields CASSWSSGGVKDTQYF.

CDR3 loop: CASSWGGANEQFF. CDR3 in DNA: TGTGCCAGCAGTTGGGGGGGGGCCAATGAGCAGTTCTTC. The V call is TRBV12-3 or TRBV12-4, the J call TRBJ2-1; maybe TRBD2 (7 bases). V gave up 4 bases and J gave up 6 bases, with 10 bases separating them. This CDR3 spans 13 amino acids.